What follows describes a single T cell receptor beta chain. This specimen belongs to a study of shared T cell receptors in the human thymus. Produced via immunoSEQ multiplex PCR; TCRdb's table is partial and in-frame only. The sample lists about 660,000 clones, more than 75% occurring once. The same data also contributed to another study, on human thymus T cells. That work contributes: Thymic samples were excised during corrective heart operations. Related research described strongly overlapping thymic repertoires in unrelated people.

This clonotype originated in a boy in the first two years of life with a congenital heart defect. The source material was thymocytes.

CDR3: CATRSPSGGSGNEQFF. CDR3 in DNA: TGTGCCACCAGAAGCCCCTCGGGGGGGTCGGGAAATGAGCAGTTCTTC. The chain is built from TRBV15 and TRBJ2-1, with TRBD2 matching over 8 bases. V gave up 6 bases and J gave up 7 bases; unmatched junction bases: 14. Germline CDR1 reads LNHNV; CDR2 reads YYDKDF (reference sequence). The CDR3 loop spans 16 amino acids.